This TCR beta chain was retrieved from a study of T cells after posttransplantation cyclophosphamide listed by TCRdb under 2016. Context from the whole study: The study tracked T cell repertoire reconstitution by TRB sequencing after myeloablative bone marrow transplantation using posttransplantation cyclophosphamide as GVHD prophylaxis. Samples from about 33 PTCy-treated patients, along with samples from about 16 of their related bone marrow donors, underwent antigen receptor sequencing. Blood from all 35 or so PTCy patients who had 1-year posttransplant specimens underwent TRB sequencing. Up to 3 additional blood samples from 2 to 5.2 years after transplant were also TRB-sequenced in 3 patients, as was pretransplant blood from 4 patients. Because TRA and TRB clonality were tightly correlated in several samples, subsequent TCR analyses were focused on TRB only. Public TRB sequences were compared against a database of over 3,000 sequences linked to responses to pathogens, tumor antigens, self-antigens and alloantigens.

Related bone marrow donors provided peripheral blood samples on the day of marrow donation. Peripheral blood and bone marrow mononuclear cells were isolated by Ficoll-Hypaque density centrifugation and cryopreserved. TRB sequencing used genomic DNA with the immunoSEQ assay at survey resolution or the hsTCRB kit. From the authors' description of their analysis: The immunoSEQ software was used for initial read processing, and the LymphoSeq R package was used for repertoire analyses. Clonality was calculated as 1 minus normalized Shannon entropy, and the Gini coefficient was also calculated for each TRB dataset. To infer phenotypes in unsorted samples, TRB sequences from sorted subsets of the recipient or donor were mapped onto unsorted samples from the same recipient. TCRdb carries this immuneACCESS record with in-frame sequences only. Its versions omit some clonotypes, under half of them owing to an unresolved V gene in the studies checked, with the rest unexplained. The V and J calls and clone size are taken from that table; D and trimming were inferred from the DNA. This sample contains 41,000 or so clones, none of which is a singleton. The ten largest clones take up approximately 6% of the sample.

The paper's findings and limits, for the study overall: Across 45 patients, recipient CMV seropositivity and CMV reactivation were highly associated with TRB clonality; PTCy diversity was similar to CNI/methotrexate controls. At 1-2 months, donor-recipient similarity was low but rose over the first year, and the later blood repertoires were often dominated by donor CD8+ memory clones. The TRB repertoires of T cells infiltrating skin or GI tract showed only limited overlap with the TRB repertoires of T cells in blood.

There are 15 amino acids in the CDR3, from cysteine to phenylalanine inclusive. Left in the record is the CDR3 DNA by itself, 45 bases read in frame from the first base. The germline V end is reduced by 5 bases and the J end by 5 bases; junction bases left unmatched: 7. The germline V gene gives CDR1 as SGHTA and CDR2 as FQGTGA. This clone has just a few counts. Its antigen target is currently unknown. Per-base qualities were not stored, and no clone one base away is much larger. The specimen sequenced was PBMCs. This clonotype originated in a man aged 25 to 40 in good health and a related stem cell transplant donor. The chain is made from TRBV7-3 and TRBJ2-2; 8 of the junction bases match TRBD1. DNA sequence: TGTGCCAGCAGCCTGAGGACAGGGCGAACCGGGGAGCTGTTTTTT. This codes for CASSLRTGRTGELFF.